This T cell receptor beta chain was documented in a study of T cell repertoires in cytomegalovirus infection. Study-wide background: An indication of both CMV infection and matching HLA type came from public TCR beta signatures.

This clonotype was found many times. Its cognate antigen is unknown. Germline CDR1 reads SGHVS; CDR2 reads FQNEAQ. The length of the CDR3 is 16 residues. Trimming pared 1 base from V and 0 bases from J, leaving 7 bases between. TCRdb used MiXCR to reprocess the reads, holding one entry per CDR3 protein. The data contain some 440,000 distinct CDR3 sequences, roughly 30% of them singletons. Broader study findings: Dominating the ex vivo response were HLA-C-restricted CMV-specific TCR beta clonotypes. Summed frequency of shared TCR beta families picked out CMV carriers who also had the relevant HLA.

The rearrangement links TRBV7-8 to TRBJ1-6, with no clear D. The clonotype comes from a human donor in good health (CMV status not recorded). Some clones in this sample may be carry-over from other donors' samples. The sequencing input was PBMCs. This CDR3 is CASSLGAASYNSPLHF. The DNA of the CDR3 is TGTGCCAGCAGCTTAGGGGCAGCCTCCTATAATTCACCCCTCCACTTT.